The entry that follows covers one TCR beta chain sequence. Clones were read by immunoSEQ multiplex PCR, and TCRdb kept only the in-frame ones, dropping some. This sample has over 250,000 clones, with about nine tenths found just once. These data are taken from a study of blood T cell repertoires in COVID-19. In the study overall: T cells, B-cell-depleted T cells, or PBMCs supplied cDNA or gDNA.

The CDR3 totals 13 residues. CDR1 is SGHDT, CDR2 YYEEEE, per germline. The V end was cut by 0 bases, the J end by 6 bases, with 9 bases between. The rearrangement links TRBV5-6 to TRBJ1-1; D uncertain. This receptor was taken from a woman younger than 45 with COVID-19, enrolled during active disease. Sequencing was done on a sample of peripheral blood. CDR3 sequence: CASSLGAVPEAFF. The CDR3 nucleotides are TGTGCCAGCAGCTTGGGCGCCGTCCCTGAAGCTTTCTTT.